Listed below are T cell receptor beta chains from one sample, sequenced in a study of early T cells in non-severe SARS-CoV-2 infection. One entry per CDR3 protein, called by TCRdb with MiXCR from the 5' RACE reads. The sample carries about 110,000 distinct CDR3 sequences, around 10% recorded once. The sequencing input was whole blood. The receptors shown here come from an adult who was a healthcare worker with PCR-confirmed SARS-CoV-2 infection or an uninfected control (not recorded which). The CDR3 runs from the conserved cysteine through the conserved F or W. Fields, in order: J gene, D gene, V gene, clone size, CDR3 protein, CDR3 DNA. D genes are given only for firm matches. Some rows mark clone size as missing; the rest say once, few, many or name a class of expanded clone.

TRBJ1-3,.,TRBV4-1,few,CASSHAESGHRGNTIYF,TGCGCCAGCAGCCACGCCGAGTCGGGACATAGGGGAAACACCATATATTTT
TRBJ1-5,TRBD1,TRBV7-9,many,CARRTGVAGCNQPQHF,TGTGCCCGCCGGACAGGGGTCGCGGGGTGCAATCAGCCCCAGCATTTT
TRBJ1-5,.,TRBV7-2,many,CASSVSGYQPQHF,TGTGCCAGCAGCGTCTCAGGGTATCAGCCCCAGCATTTT
TRBJ1-6,.,TRBV28,many,CASSFNQAHSPLHF,TGTGCCAGCAGTTTTAACCAGGCCCATTCACCCCTCCACTTT
TRBJ2-7,TRBD1,TRBV7-9,.,CASSSLTGVEQYF,TGTGCCAGCAGCTCACTGACAGGGGTCGAGCAGTACTTC
TRBJ2-3,TRBD1,TRBV20-1,.,CSARELKTGADTQYF,TGCAGTGCTAGAGAATTAAAGACAGGGGCAGATACGCAGTATTTT
TRBJ2-2,.,TRBV19,.,CASSPGTSRTGELFF,TGTGCCAGTAGCCCTGGGACTTCGCGGACCGGGGAGCTGTTTTTT
TRBJ2-3,.,TRBV12-3/TRBV12-4,.,CASRAALDTQYF,TGTGCCAGCAGGGCAGCACTGGATACGCAGTATTTT
TRBJ1-3,.,TRBV7-2,.,CASSLEVNTIYF,TGTGCCAGCAGCTTAGAAGTAAACACCATATATTTT
TRBJ2-1,TRBD2,TRBV28,.,CASSLPPTSDNEQFF,TGTGCCAGCAGTTTACCCCCAACTAGCGACAATGAGCAGTTCTTC
TRBJ2-7,.,TRBV7-2,few,CASSLDFGGPNEQYF,TGTGCCAGCAGCTTAGACTTTGGGGGTCCTAACGAGCAGTACTTC
TRBJ2-1,TRBD2,TRBV11-3,.,CASSQTSGVNNEQFF,TGTGCCAGCAGCCAGACTAGCGGGGTAAACAATGAGCAGTTCTTC
TRBJ2-1,.,TRBV10-3,few,CAISVPGEGNEQFF,TGTGCCATCAGTGTTCCAGGGGAAGGCAATGAGCAGTTCTTC
TRBJ2-7,.,TRBV29-1,few,CSVNLALGSYEQYF,TGCAGCGTTAATCTAGCCTTGGGATCCTACGAGCAGTACTTC
TRBJ1-2,.,TRBV12-3/TRBV12-4,few,CASGKGGPATF,TGTGCCAGCGGAAAAGGAGGGCCTGCCACCTTC
TRBJ2-1,.,TRBV11-2,many,CASMWGRPSSYNEQFF,TGTGCCAGTATGTGGGGTAGGCCGAGCTCCTACAATGAGCAGTTCTTC
TRBJ2-2,.,TRBV6-6,.,CASSAAGNTGELFF,TGTGCCAGCAGCGCCGCCGGGAACACCGGGGAGCTGTTTTTT
TRBJ2-1,.,TRBV23-1,many,CASSQSAFRGGPSNNEQFF,TGCGCCAGCAGTCAATCCGCCTTCCGGGGAGGACCGTCGAACAATGAGCAGTTCTTC
TRBJ2-3,.,TRBV28,.,CASELEGTDTQYF,TGTGCCAGCGAATTGGAGGGAACAGATACGCAGTATTTT
TRBJ1-1,.,TRBV20-1,.,CRGGGDTEAFF,TGCCGGGGAGGCGGGGACACTGAAGCTTTCTTT
TRBJ2-7,.,TRBV18,.,CASSPPAATSYEQYF,TGTGCCAGCTCACCACCGGCAGCTACCTCCTACGAGCAGTACTTC
TRBJ2-5,.,TRBV11-2,many,CASSLLGPQYF,TGTGCCAGCAGCTTACTCGGCCCCCAGTACTTC